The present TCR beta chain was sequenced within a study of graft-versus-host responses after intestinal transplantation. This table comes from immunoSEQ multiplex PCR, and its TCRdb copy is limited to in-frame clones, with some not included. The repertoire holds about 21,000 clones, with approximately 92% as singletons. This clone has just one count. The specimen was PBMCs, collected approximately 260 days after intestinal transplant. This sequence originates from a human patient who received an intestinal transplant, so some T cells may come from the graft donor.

The CDR3 here is CAWSRGEASTDTQYF. The CDR3 DNA is TGTGCCTGGAGTAGGGGGGAGGCGAGCACAGATACGCAGTATTTT. The gene calls are TRBV30 and TRBJ2-3, with D perhaps matching TRBD1 or TRBD2 (6 bases each). V was trimmed by 2 bases and J by 0 bases, leaving 12 bases between them. CDR1 and CDR2 (germline): GTSNPN, SVGIG (reference sequence). CDR3 length: 15 amino acids.